Listed here are 20 T cell receptor beta chains from one sample, sequenced in a study of cytomegalovirus exposure and HLA in healthy donors. Primers for the PCR totalled 60 Vbeta and 13 Jbeta. The protocol was immunoSEQ multiplex PCR, while the TCRdb copy is restricted to in-frame clones and leaves out a portion. The table includes some 69,000 clones, 70% to 85% detected once. Sequenced input: PBMCs. The receptors were gathered from a woman aged 25 to 45 in good health and CMV-seronegative.

V gene TRBV9 combines with J gene TRBJ2-7; TRBD2 is a possible D gene (5 bases). The V end lost 0 bases, the J end lost 0 bases, and 10 bases lay between the germline ends. Germline assignment: CDR1 SGDLS and CDR2 YYNGEE. This CDR3 spans 15 amino acids. This chain's CDR3 is CASSVGRTHSYEQYF. The CDR3 coding sequence is TGTGCCAGCAGCGTAGGGAGGACGCACTCCTACGAGCAGTACTTC.

Concerning this clone: At the DNA level, this CDR3 is encoded by other sequences in the same sample as well. The chain combines TRBV4-3 with TRBJ1-1; TRBD1 aligns across 8 bases. This CDR3 region has 15 residues. Per germline, CDR1 LGHNA and CDR2 YSLEER. V trimming: 6 bases; J trimming: 1 base; junction bases outside the gene matches: 7. The DNA for the CDR3 is TGCGCCAGCAGTCGGACGGACAGGGCGAACACTGAAGCTTTCTTT. Translated: CASSRTDRANTEAFF.

This chain connects TRBV7-2 to TRBJ2-1; no clear D gene. Germline CDR1 SGHTA, CDR2 FQGNSA. This CDR3 region has 14 residues. The ends were cut back, 7 bases at V and 1 base at J, with 11 bases in the middle. The CDR3 here is CASNNWASYNEQFF. CDR3 DNA sequence: TGTGCCAGCAATAATTGGGCATCCTACAATGAGCAGTTCTTC.

This clone was recorded a few times. V gene TRBV19 combines with J gene TRBJ1-2; D remains unclear. The CDR3 is 14 residues long. Germline V CDR1 and CDR2: LNHDA, SQIVND (reference sequence). Trimming cost V 5 bases and J 2 bases, with 12 bases left between them. CDR3 sequence: CASSLESTNYGYTF. The CDR3 bases are TGTGCCAGTAGTTTGGAGTCTACCAACTATGGCTACACCTTC.

V gene TRBV13 combines with J gene TRBJ2-2, with 7 bases fitting TRBD1. Per germline, CDR1 PRHDT and CDR2 FYEKMQ (reference sequence). V lost 5 bases to trimming and J lost 4 bases; unmatched junction nucleotides: 7. This CDR3 contains 15 residues. In nucleotides, the CDR3 is TGTGCCAGCAGCCCCGGACAGGTGGGCACCGGGGAGCTGTTTTTT. The encoded protein is CASSPGQVGTGELFF. Variable domain in full (rest from reference TRBV13 and TRBJ2-2): AAGVIQSPRHLIKEKRETATLKCYPIPRHDTVYWYQQGPGQDPQFLISFYEKMQSDKGSIPDRFSAQQFSDYHSELNMSSLELGDSALYFCASSPGQVGTGELFFGEGSRLTVL.

J is TRBJ2-7 and V is TRBV7-2; a possible D gene is TRBD2 (5 bases). Germline V gene lookup returns CDR1 SGHTA and CDR2 FQGNSA. The V gene lost 3 bases and the J gene lost 6 bases, with 12 bases spanning the gap. This CDR3 has 13 amino acids. The CDR3 nucleotides are TGTGCCAGCAGCTTCCTTAGCGACGGCGAGCAGTACTTC. As protein: CASSFLSDGEQYF.

The genes are TRBV6-1 and TRBJ1-1; D not certain. Germline CDR1 reads MNHNS; CDR2 reads SASEGT. The CDR3 contains 10 residues. Trimming cost V 8 bases and J 7 bases, with 8 bases left between them. DNA of the CDR3: TGTGCCAGCGGCGAGGATGAAGCTTTCTTT. It encodes CASGEDEAFF.

V gene TRBV2 combines with J gene TRBJ1-3; the D is unclear. The germline V gene encodes CDR1 SNHLY and CDR2 FYNNEI. The CDR3 runs to 13 residues. Trimming left V 10 bases short and J 3 bases short, with 13 bases between. The CDR3 region has the DNA TGTGCCATCCCGACTCGCTTTGGAAACACCATATATTTT. This sequence encodes CAIPTRFGNTIYF. Together with reference TRBV2 and TRBJ1-3, the CDR3 gives the full variable domain: EPEVTQTPSHQVTQMGQEVILRCVPISNHLYFYWYRQILGQKVEFLVSFYNNEISEKSEIFDDQFSVERPDGSNFTLKIRSTKLEDSAMYFCAIPTRFGNTIYFGEGSWLTVV.

This chain links TRBV7-2 with TRBJ1-3, with 9 bases that match TRBD1. The trim removed 5 bases at V and 3 bases at J, leaving 8 bases unmatched. The CDR3 spans 16 residues. From germline, CDR1 is SGHTA and CDR2 FQGNSA. The CDR3 coding sequence is TGTGCCAGCAGCCTACGCATGGGACAGGGTGGAAACACCATATATTTT. It translates to CASSLRMGQGGNTIYF.

The chain combines TRBV10-3 with TRBJ2-2; 7 bases agree with TRBD1. This CDR3 has 15 residues. CDR1 ENHRY and CDR2 SYGVKD come from the germline V gene. Losses at the gene ends were 2 bases for V and 7 bases for J; bases not matched to a gene: 7. CDR3 loop: CAISEPQGVHGELFF. CDR3 nucleotides: TGTGCCATCAGTGAGCCTCAGGGGGTTCACGGGGAGCTGTTTTTT.

The V call is TRBV5-1, the J call TRBJ1-1; TRBD1 agrees at 7 bases. The ends lost 1 base at V and 4 bases at J; junction bases unmatched: 4. CDR1 and CDR2 (germline): SGHRS, YFSETQ. The CDR3 contains 14 residues. The CDR3 region has the DNA TGCGCCAGCAGCTTGAACAGGGGTGGCACTGAAGCTTTCTTT. Its protein product is CASSLNRGGTEAFF.

V is TRBV30 and J is TRBJ2-7; D not certain. This CDR3 spans 12 amino acids. Germline CDR1 is GTSNPN and CDR2 is SVGIG (reference sequence). Between the trimmed V and J ends, which lost 0 bases and 4 bases, there was a span of 7 bases. The CDR3 coding sequence is TGTGCCTGGAGTGTTACCGGTTACGAGCAGTACTTC. Its translation is CAWSVTGYEQYF.

This sequence joins TRBV19 and TRBJ2-2; D is possibly TRBD1 (5 bases). The CDR3 has 17 residues. The V end was cut by 6 bases, the J end by 1 base, with 18 bases between. Germline V gene sequence: CDR1 LNHDA, CDR2 SQIVND (reference sequence). The CDR3 sequence is CASSPLEAGWNTGELFF. The CDR3 coding sequence is TGTGCCAGTAGCCCCCTAGAGGCAGGGTGGAACACCGGGGAGCTGTTTTTT.

The chain recombines TRBV9 with TRBJ1-2, with D perhaps TRBD1 (6 bases). The germline V gene encodes CDR1 SGDLS and CDR2 YYNGEE. The CDR3 contains 16 residues. V lost 3 bases and J 0 bases, leaving 15 bases between the germline ends. As DNA, the CDR3 is TGTGCCAGCAGCGGGATTCGGGACACTTCTAACTATGGCTACACCTTC. Translation gives CASSGIRDTSNYGYTF.

This clone was detected a few times. The chain combines TRBV19 with TRBJ2-7; 7 bases map to TRBD1. The CDR3 is 13 amino acids. From germline, CDR1 is LNHDA and CDR2 SQIVND (reference sequence). After removal of 5 bases from V and 3 bases from J, the junction contained 4 bases not matched to a gene. This CDR3 reads CASSFRDSYEQYF. CDR3 DNA sequence: TGTGCCAGTAGTTTTAGGGACAGCTACGAGCAGTACTTC.

V gene TRBV28 combines with J gene TRBJ2-7; the match to TRBD2 covers 10 bases. With V trimmed by 1 base and J by 0 bases, 9 bases remained unmatched. The CDR3 is 18 amino acids. Germline V gene data show CDR1 as MDHEN and CDR2 as SYDVKM. The CDR3 sequence is CASSLFRTSGPSSYEQYV. CDR3 DNA sequence: TGTGCCAGCAGTTTATTTAGGACTAGCGGCCCGAGCTCCTACGAGCAGTACGTC.

The chain links TRBV7-2 to TRBJ2-7, with 9 bases aligning to TRBD1. Germline-derived CDR1 and CDR2 are SGHTA and FQGNSA. Germline trimming cut 6 bases from V and 3 bases from J; bases unmatched to any gene: 3. This CDR3 has 13 residues. The CDR3 spells CASSRDRDYEQYF. The CDR3 DNA follows: TGTGCCAGCAGTAGGGACAGGGACTACGAGCAGTACTTC.

The chain links TRBV6-5 to TRBJ2-7; 7 bases are shared with TRBD1. The CDR3 has 15 residues. Germline CDR1 MNHEY, CDR2 SVGAGI. V was clipped by 6 bases and J by 0 bases; unmatched bases: 8. CDR3 nucleotide sequence: TGTGCCAGCAGGAGGGATAGGGACAGCTCCTACGAGCAGTACGTC. Translated, it gives CASRRDRDSSYEQYV.

This clone was counted a few times. The chain combines TRBV4-3 with TRBJ2-3; 7 bases fit TRBD2. The junction had 12 bases not matched to a gene; V was cut back by 5 bases and J by 4 bases. In germline, CDR1 is LGHNA, CDR2 YSLEER. The CDR3 sequence is 16 residues long. The CDR3 nucleotides are TGCGCCAGCAGCTCAGGGTTCGGGGGGAGGCCAGATACGCAGTATTTT. Translation: CASSSGFGGRPDTQYF.

This clone was observed once. The J gene is TRBJ2-5, the V gene TRBV5-4; TRBD1 matches 9 bases. Germline assignment: CDR1 SGHNT and CDR2 YYREEE (reference sequence). The CDR3 contains 16 residues. V shed 0 bases and J 4 bases; nucleotides not matched to a gene: 7. DNA of the CDR3: TGTGCCAGCAGCTTGGCCGGGACAGGGAACGGAGAGACCCAGTACTTC. It encodes CASSLAGTGNGETQYF.